The sequence of this T cell receptor beta chain was determined in a study of shared clonotypes between healthy human individuals. Overall study: Donors had three CD4 naive, three CD4 memory, two CD8 naive and one CD8 memory plate apiece.

Terminally differentiated effector memory CD45RA+ cells were left out of the naive CD8 fraction, which was CD45RO-negative and positively selected for CCR7. Adult Caucasians living in Nashville, Tennessee made up all of the donors. Sorted subsets were amplified in replicate PCRs using approximately 0.2 ug DNA, about 30,000 T cell genomes. The method was immunoSEQ multiplex PCR; TCRdb's version includes in-frame clones alone and lacks a portion of them. The sample holds a few million clones, roughly 95% seen once. Trimming left V 3 bases short and J 3 bases short, with 17 bases between. Germline V gives CDR1 MGHDK, CDR2 SYGVNS. The CDR3 is made up of 16 amino acids.

This chain connects TRBV25-1 to TRBJ1-1, with D hard to call. The source material was naive CD8+ T cells from PBMCs. The TCR comes from a man aged 18 to 30 in good health. Some clones in this sample may be carry-over from other donors' samples. In DNA, the CDR3 is TGTGCCAGCAGTGATGGTGGGGTCAGGTGGGACACTGAAGCTTTCTTT. Translating it yields CASSDGGVRWDTEAFF.